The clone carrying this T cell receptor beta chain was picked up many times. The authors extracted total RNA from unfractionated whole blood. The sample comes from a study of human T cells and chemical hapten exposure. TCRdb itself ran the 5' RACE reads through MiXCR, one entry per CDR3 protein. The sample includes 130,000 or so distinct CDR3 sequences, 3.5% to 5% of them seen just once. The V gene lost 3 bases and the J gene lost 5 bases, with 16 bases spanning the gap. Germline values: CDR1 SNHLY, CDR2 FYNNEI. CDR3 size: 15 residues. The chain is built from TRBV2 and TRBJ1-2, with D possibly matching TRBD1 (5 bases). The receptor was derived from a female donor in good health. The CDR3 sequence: CASSEAEGPGYGYTF. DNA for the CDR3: TGTGCCAGCAGTGAGGCGGAGGGGCCGGGTTATGGCTACACCTTC.